The next 30 T cell receptor beta chains were all read from a single sample in a study of control samples from healthy donors and cancer patients. Generated by immunoSEQ multiplex PCR, the TCRdb table keeps only in-frame clones and is missing some. The sample yields about 120,000 clones, roughly 90% seen once. The sample comprised blood. These receptors were taken from a man aged 45-65 years in good health.

The chain is built from TRBV7-9 and TRBJ1-1, with unresolved D. CDR1 SEHNR and CDR2 FQNEAQ come from the germline V gene (reference sequence). The V end lost 1 base, the J end lost 4 bases, and 7 bases lay between the germline ends. The CDR3 has 13 residues. The CDR3 sequence is CASSLELLTEAFF. CDR3 bases: TGTGCCAGCAGCTTAGAACTCCTCACTGAAGCTTTCTTT.

The CDR3 region is CASPGSNYGYTF. As DNA, the CDR3 is TGTGCCTCGCCAGGGTCCAACTATGGCTACACCTTC. The chain is built from TRBV30 and TRBJ1-2; weak D call: TRBD1 (5 bases). The CDR3 contains 12 residues. Germline V gene data show CDR1 as GTSNPN and CDR2 as SVGIG (reference sequence). Trimming removed 7 bases from V and 2 bases from J, with 11 bases in between.

The chain couples TRBV3-1 (or the pseudogene TRBV3-2) to TRBJ2-1; TRBD1 aligns across 7 bases. Germline-derived CDR1 and CDR2 are LGHDT and YNNKEL (reference sequence). The CDR3 runs to 15 residues. Germline trimming cut 5 bases from V and 4 bases from J; bases unmatched to any gene: 8. The CDR3 DNA is TGTGCCAGCAGCGCCCGACAGGGCCCATACAATGAGCAGTTCTTC. This translates into CASSARQGPYNEQFF.

The chain couples TRBV18 to TRBJ2-7; 10 bases align to TRBD1. The germline V gene encodes CDR1 KGHSH and CDR2 LQKENI. V was pared by 1 base and J by 5 bases, with 5 bases of the junction left unmatched. The CDR3 is 15 residues long. The CDR3: CASSPRDRGLHEQYF. In DNA, the CDR3 is TGTGCCAGCTCACCACGGGACAGGGGTCTCCACGAGCAGTACTTC.

This sequence joins TRBV3-1 (or the pseudogene TRBV3-2) and TRBJ2-7; 11 bases map to TRBD2. Germline V gives CDR1 LGHDT, CDR2 YNNKEL (reference sequence). The CDR3 loop spans 15 amino acids. V gave up 6 bases and J gave up 2 bases; unmatched junction bases: 6. The CDR3 DNA reads TGTGCCAGCAGTGAAATAGCGGGGGGGACCTACGAGCAGTACTTC. Amino acid sequence: CASSEIAGGTYEQYF.

This chain connects TRBV29-1 to TRBJ2-1, with 9 bases that match TRBD1. This CDR3 is built from 16 residues. Losses at the gene ends were 2 bases for V and 3 bases for J; bases not matched to a gene: 8. CDR1 is SQVTM, CDR2 ANQGSEA, per germline. The CDR3 loop is CSVENDGTGLYNEQFF. The CDR3 DNA follows: TGCAGCGTTGAAAATGATGGGACAGGGCTCTACAATGAGCAGTTCTTC.

DNA of the CDR3: TGCAGCGTTGACGTTCAGCAAGAGACCCAGTACTTC. Translated, it gives CSVDVQQETQYF. V gene TRBV29-1 combines with J gene TRBJ2-5; D is uncertain. Germline CDR1 reads SQVTM; CDR2 reads ANQGSEA. Trimming took 3 bases from V and 2 from J, leaving 7 bases between them. The CDR3 consists of 12 residues.

The chain recombines TRBV7-8 with TRBJ2-1; D may match TRBD1 or TRBD2 (6 bases each). V lost 5 bases to trimming and J lost 6 bases, with 11 bases between them. The CDR3 totals 13 residues. CDR1 and CDR2 (germline): SGHVS, FQNEAQ. For the CDR3, the DNA is TGTGCCAGCAGCCAAGAGGGGGGCAATGAGCAGTTCTTC. Protein sequence: CASSQEGGNEQFF.

The genes are TRBV3-1 (or the pseudogene TRBV3-2) and TRBJ2-7; 10 positions agree with TRBD1. CDR1 and CDR2 from the germline V gene are LGHDT and YNNKEL (reference sequence). CDR3 size: 13 residues. V shed 10 bases, J shed 3 bases, and the junction held 6 bases outside the gene matches. CDR3 amino acids: CAIVGTGDYEQYF. CDR3 sequence (DNA): TGTGCCATCGTCGGGACAGGGGACTACGAGCAGTACTTC.

The chain is built from TRBV11-2 and TRBJ2-1; D gene unclear. The CDR3 is 13 amino acids. Germline V gene sequence: CDR1 SGHAT, CDR2 FQNNGV. V was pared by 0 bases and J by 9 bases, with 9 bases between. CDR3: CASSLDLGIEQFF. The DNA for the CDR3 is TGTGCCAGCAGCTTAGATCTAGGCATTGAGCAGTTCTTC.

The CDR3 nucleotides read TGTGCCAGCAGCGTTGAACCCCGAACGACTGTGGGCACTGAAGCTTTCTTT. Translated: CASSVEPRTTVGTEAFF. The chain carries TRBV9 and TRBJ1-1; D is ambiguous. V shed 2 bases and J shed 4 bases, with 21 bases lying between them. The CDR3 extends over 17 amino acids. From germline, CDR1 is SGDLS and CDR2 YYNGEE.

The gene calls are TRBV12-3 or TRBV12-4 and TRBJ1-1; 10 nucleotides align to TRBD1. With V trimmed by 6 bases and J by 3 bases, 1 base remained unmatched. CDR3 size: 13 residues. The CDR3 is CASSDRGHTEAFF. The CDR3 DNA follows: TGTGCCAGCAGCGACAGGGGGCACACTGAAGCTTTCTTT.

This clone showed up just a few times. The genes are TRBV2 and TRBJ2-7; weak D call: TRBD1 (6 bases). The CDR3 loop spans 14 amino acids. Trimming removed 6 bases at V and 3 bases at J, with 15 bases between. The germline CDR1 and CDR2 sequences are SNHLY and FYNNEI. The CDR3 spells CASRGQIVDYEQYF. In nucleotides, the CDR3 is TGTGCCAGCAGAGGACAGATTGTCGACTACGAGCAGTACTTC.

The CDR3 region has the DNA TGCGCCAGCAGCCACCCCATGGCCAAATCTGAAGCTTTCTTT. Amino acids: CASSHPMAKSEAFF. The gene calls are TRBV4-1 and TRBJ1-1; D ambiguous. This CDR3 is 14 amino acids long. Trimming took 3 bases from V and 6 from J, leaving 14 bases between them. CDR1 MGHRA and CDR2 YSYEKL come from the germline V gene.

This chain uses TRBV6-5 with TRBJ1-1; weak D call: TRBD1 (6 bases). Germline V lookup: CDR1 MNHEY, CDR2 SVGAGI. With 4 bases removed from V and 0 bases from J, the gap between germline ends came to 9 bases. The CDR3 totals 14 residues. CDR3 sequence reads: CASSSDRLNTEAFF. CDR3 nucleotides: TGTGCCAGCAGTTCCGACAGGTTGAACACTGAAGCTTTCTTT.

The chain couples TRBV7-8 to TRBJ2-7, with D unresolved. Trimming left V 0 bases short and J 3 bases short, with 9 bases between. This CDR3 region has 14 residues. CDR1 is SGHVS and CDR2 is FQNEAQ in the germline V gene. The CDR3 nucleotides read TGTGCCAGCAGCTTAGCTGGAAACCGCTACGAGCAGTACTTC. Encoded protein: CASSLAGNRYEQYF.

This sequence joins TRBV5-6 and TRBJ1-2; D unclear. Deletions cut 0 bases from V and 2 bases from J, with 14 bases between. CDR1 is SGHDT and CDR2 is YYEEEE in the germline V gene. The CDR3 is 16 residues long. The CDR3, as DNA: TGTGCCAGCAGCTTGGCCTTAAAGGAGAGAAACTATGGCTACACCTTC. Translated, it gives CASSLALKERNYGYTF.

The chain joins TRBV29-1 to TRBJ1-2; weak D call: TRBD1 (6 bases). The CDR3 runs 12 residues. Germline V gene data show CDR1 as SQVTM and CDR2 as ANQGSEA. Trimming stripped 0 bases from V and 8 bases from J, with 10 bases between. CDR3 nucleotides: TGCAGCGTTGAAGACAGGGGAAGGGGCTACACCTTC. It specifies CSVEDRGRGYTF.

The chain links TRBV5-5 to TRBJ1-6; D ambiguous. Per the germline V gene, CDR1 is SGHKS and CDR2 is YYEKEE (reference sequence). The CDR3 length is 13 residues. Trimming removed 3 bases from V and 6 bases from J, with 7 bases in between. CDR3 DNA sequence: TGTGCCAGCAGCTCAACGGTTAATTCACCCCTCCACTTT. It yields the protein CASSSTVNSPLHF.

The V call is TRBV9, the J call TRBJ1-2, with D perhaps TRBD1 (6 bases). There are 15 residues in the CDR3. V was pared by 0 bases and J by 4 bases, with 13 bases between. The germline V gene encodes CDR1 SGDLS and CDR2 YYNGEE. CDR3 DNA: TGTGCCAGCAGCGTAGGTGGCAGGGGAGGCTATGGCTACACCTTC. This gives the protein CASSVGGRGGYGYTF. The full variable domain, rest sourced from reference TRBV9 and TRBJ1-2, is DSGVTQTPKHLITATGQRVTLRCSPRSGDLSVYWYQQSLDQGLQFLIQYYNGEERAKGNILERFSAQQFPDLHSELNLSSLELGDSALYFCASSVGGRGGYGYTFGSGTRLTVV.

This chain uses TRBV29-1 with TRBJ1-1; the D is unclear. V gave up 6 bases and J gave up 0 bases, with 11 bases separating them. This CDR3 comprises 13 residues. Germline CDR1 is SQVTM and CDR2 is ANQGSEA. The CDR3 sequence: CSVPPTVNTEAFF. For the CDR3, the DNA is TGCAGCGTACCTCCGACGGTGAACACTGAAGCTTTCTTT.

This clone was seen once. The genes are TRBV10-3 and TRBJ2-7; 7 nucleotides agree with TRBD1. The V gene's germline CDR1 is ENHRY and CDR2 SYGVKD. V shed 4 bases and J 0 bases; nucleotides not matched to a gene: 6. The CDR3 spans 15 residues. As DNA, the CDR3 is TGTGCCATCAGTGGGGGGACAGCCTTCTCCTACGAGCAGTACTTC. Translation: CAISGGTAFSYEQYF.

The chain carries TRBV12-3 or TRBV12-4 and TRBJ2-3; D possibly uses TRBD1 or TRBD2 (5 bases each). The V end was cut by 3 bases, the J end by 4 bases, with 8 bases between. This CDR3 spans 13 amino acids. CDR3 region: CASSFMGADTQYF. CDR3 nucleotides: TGTGCCAGCAGTTTTATGGGGGCAGATACGCAGTATTTT.

The chain is built from TRBV6-6 and TRBJ2-7; tentative D call: TRBD1 (5 bases). V was trimmed by 2 bases and J by 7 bases, leaving 9 bases between them. The CDR3 covers 12 residues. Germline values: CDR1 MNHNY, CDR2 SVGAGI (reference sequence). This chain's CDR3 is CASSYAGWEQYF. Written as DNA, the CDR3 is TGTGCCAGCAGTTACGCAGGGTGGGAGCAGTACTTC.

This sequence joins TRBV19 and TRBJ1-1, with 7 bases that match TRBD1. This CDR3 comprises 13 residues. CDR1 is LNHDA, CDR2 SQIVND, per germline (reference sequence). Unmatched junction bases numbered 4, after V lost 5 bases and J lost 4 bases. CDR3 sequence (DNA): TGTGCCAGTAGTGTGAACAGGGGCACTGAAGCTTTCTTT. This encodes CASSVNRGTEAFF.

This clone was recorded once. The rearrangement links TRBV4-3 to TRBJ1-6; no clear D. The V gene's germline CDR1 is LGHNA and CDR2 YSLEER. V was clipped by 0 bases and J by 2 bases, with 8 bases between them. The CDR3 consists of 16 residues. CDR3 residues: CASSQDILTYNSPLHF. CDR3 nucleotides: TGCGCCAGCAGCCAAGATATCCTCACCTATAATTCACCCCTCCACTTT.

This clone was picked up a small number of times. This chain connects TRBV4-3 to TRBJ1-2; D is possibly TRBD1 (5 bases). The CDR3 has 16 amino acids. Trimming stripped 0 bases from V and 6 bases from J, with 17 bases between. CDR1 and CDR2 (germline): LGHNA, YSLEER. CDR3 DNA sequence: TGCGCCAGCAGCCAAGATTGGGGGAAGGTGGAGCATGGCTACACCTTC. It specifies CASSQDWGKVEHGYTF.

The genes are TRBV9 and TRBJ1-2, with 10 bases lining up with TRBD1. V trimming: 3 bases; J trimming: 6 bases; junction bases outside the gene matches: 8. This CDR3 has 15 amino acids. CDR1 SGDLS and CDR2 YYNGEE come from the germline V gene. DNA for the CDR3: TGTGCCAGCAGCGGTCAAGACAGGGGGCCGAATGGCTACACCTTC. Translating gives CASSGQDRGPNGYTF. Variable domain in full (rest from reference TRBV9 and TRBJ1-2): DSGVTQTPKHLITATGQRVTLRCSPRSGDLSVYWYQQSLDQGLQFLIQYYNGEERAKGNILERFSAQQFPDLHSELNLSSLELGDSALYFCASSGQDRGPNGYTFGSGTRLTVV.

The gene calls are TRBV7-2 and TRBJ2-5, with D possibly TRBD2 on 5 matching bases. There are 14 residues in the CDR3. Per the germline V gene, CDR1 is SGHTA and CDR2 is FQGNSA. Trimming cost V 5 bases and J 10 bases, with 20 bases left between them. The CDR3 protein is CASSPWRTPRDQYF. CDR3 coding DNA: TGTGCCAGCAGCCCTTGGAGGACCCCCCGGGACCAGTACTTC.

The gene calls are TRBV7-2 and TRBJ1-1; the match to TRBD1 covers 8 bases. Germline V CDR1 and CDR2: SGHTA, FQGNSA. V gave up 5 bases and J gave up 7 bases; unmatched junction bases: 3. The CDR3 is 12 amino acids. The CDR3 reads CASSRTGLEAFF. The CDR3 DNA reads as TGTGCCAGCAGCCGGACAGGGCTTGAAGCTTTCTTT.